This T cell receptor (beta chain) appears in the sequencing data of a study of T cell repertoires in cytomegalovirus infection. Each CDR3 protein gets one entry after TCRdb re-called the reads with MiXCR. This sample has around 530,000 distinct CDR3 sequences, with about 30% found just once. This CDR3 region has 16 residues. V lost 5 bases, J lost 5 bases, and 19 bases lay in between. Germline lookup yields CDR1 SEHNR and CDR2 FQNEAQ (reference sequence). Sequenced material: PBMCs. The V and J genes are TRBV7-9 and TRBJ2-1; unclear D gene. This TCR came from a human donor in good health (CMV status not recorded). Some clones in this sample may be carry-over from other donors' samples. CDR3 DNA sequence: TGTGCCAGCAGCCCCGCGGCAGCGAGAGTCGACAATGAGCAGTTCTTC. Its protein is CASSPAAARVDNEQFF.